The next 13 T cell receptor beta chains were all read from a single sample in a study of regulatory T cells in long-lasting Graves disease. Relying on iRepertoire HTBI primers and Arm-PCR of CDR3 regions, the team built TCR beta libraries. A single record per CDR3 protein comes from TCRdb applying MiXCR to the multiplex PCR reads. The sample has around 500,000 distinct CDR3 sequences, 12% seen once; the top ten hold almost 9%. Time point: newly diagnosed GD, antithyroid drugs for less than 3 months. From RNA extracted from PBMCs, the TCR library was made. This same sample was also taken into another study, of T cells in Graves' hyperthyroidism and ophthalmopathy.

The sequencing here drew on peripheral blood mononuclear cells (PBMCs), taken at new diagnosis, from a patient treated with antithyroid drugs. The receptors here all came from a woman in her 30s with Graves disease.

The sample holds a few counts of this clonotype. The CDR3 sequence is CASSGTISHQETQYF. The CDR3 DNA reads TGTGCCAGCAGCGGGACTATCAGCCACCAAGAGACCCAGTACTTC. The chain uses TRBV7-9 and TRBJ2-5, with 7 bases that match TRBD2. J was trimmed by 0 bases and V by 5 bases; bases with no gene match: 6. Germline CDR1 is SEHNR and CDR2 is FQNEAQ (reference sequence). CDR3 length equals 15 residues.

In its sample, this clonotype was seen many times. The J gene is TRBJ2-1, the V gene TRBV28; unclear D gene. The CDR3 is 12 amino acids. Germline V lookup: CDR1 MDHEN, CDR2 SYDVKM. V gave up 3 bases and J gave up 5 bases, with 5 bases separating them. In nucleotides, the CDR3 is TGTGCCAGCAGTTTTGCAGACAATGAGCAGTTCTTC. This gives the protein CASSFADNEQFF. Full variable domain (missing parts from reference TRBV28 and TRBJ2-1): DVKVTQSSRYLVKRTGEKVFLECVQDMDHENMFWYRQDPGLGLRLIYFSYDVKMKEKGDIPEGYSVSREKKERFSLILESASTNQTSMYLCASSFADNEQFFGPGTRLTVL.

Many counts were recorded for this clonotype. The chain joins TRBV24-1 to TRBJ2-7; the D is unclear. CDR3 length: 14 amino acids. The germline V and J ends were trimmed by 4 bases and 6 bases, with 15 bases remaining between them. CDR1 is KGHDR and CDR2 is SFDVKD in the germline V gene. In DNA form, the CDR3 reads TGTGCCACCAGTGACCACAATATTGGTACCGAGCAGTACTTC. Its protein product is CATSDHNIGTEQYF.

The table lists this clonotype with many counts. The chain recombines TRBV7-9 with TRBJ2-5; 9 positions agree with TRBD2. CDR3 length: 15 residues. Germline V gene lookup returns CDR1 SEHNR and CDR2 FQNEAQ (reference sequence). V gave up 5 bases and J gave up 3 bases; unmatched junction bases: 7. The CDR3 loop is CASSVTSGAKETQYF. For the CDR3, the DNA is TGTGCCAGCAGCGTGACTAGCGGAGCAAAAGAGACCCAGTACTTC.

V is TRBV6-2 or TRBV6-3 and J is TRBJ1-6; D is ambiguous. The CDR3 consists of 17 residues. Trimming shortened V by 2 bases and J by 3 bases, and 14 bases separated the two germline ends. The germline V gene has CDR1 MNHEY and CDR2 SVGEGT. This CDR3 reads CASSYRLERLYNSPLHF. The DNA of the CDR3 is TGTGCCAGCAGTTACCGGTTGGAACGCCTCTATAATTCACCCCTCCACTTT.

Many counts were recorded for this clonotype. The chain joins TRBV5-6 to TRBJ2-3, with D unclear. CDR1 SGHDT and CDR2 YYEEEE come from the germline V gene. The CDR3 loop spans 14 amino acids. Trimming removed 5 bases from V and 4 bases from J, with 14 bases in between. CDR3 sequence (DNA): TGTGCCAGCAGTCTCGGAACCTCGGCAGATACGCAGTATTTT. This sequence encodes CASSLGTSADTQYF.

This clonotype came up many times. The gene calls are TRBV24-1 and TRBJ1-1; no firm D call. Trimming shortened V by 8 bases and J by 3 bases, and 21 bases separated the two germline ends. This CDR3 comprises 16 residues. Looked up from germline, CDR1 is KGHDR and CDR2 is SFDVKD. The CDR3 is CATTTDHEDGYTEAFF. CDR3 nucleotide sequence: TGTGCCACCACCACAGACCATGAGGACGGCTACACTGAAGCTTTCTTT.

This clonotype was observed at least ten times. The J gene is TRBJ1-4, the V gene TRBV25-1; TRBD1 might be the D (5 bases). Germline CDR1 and CDR2: MGHDK and SYGVNS. The germline V and J ends were trimmed by 1 base and 3 bases, with 9 bases remaining between them. The CDR3 extends over 15 amino acids. The CDR3 reads CASSELGVANEKLFF. The CDR3 DNA reads as TGTGCCAGCAGTGAATTGGGGGTAGCTAATGAAAAACTGTTTTTT.

This CDR3 is CASSLGGEAPYEQYF. CDR3 nucleotide sequence: TGCGCCAGCAGCTTGGGTGGGGAAGCGCCCTACGAGCAGTACTTC. This rearrangement joins TRBV5-1 to TRBJ2-7; D remains ambiguous. The germline CDR1 and CDR2 sequences are SGHRS and YFSETQ. The ends were cut back, 0 bases at V and 2 bases at J, with 12 bases in the middle. The CDR3 length is 15 residues.

This clonotype appeared many times. The rearrangement uses TRBV2 and TRBJ1-1, with a possible D match to TRBD1 (6 bases). CDR3 length: 12 residues. V lost 10 bases to trimming and J lost 10 bases, with 19 bases between them. The germline gives CDR1 SNHLY, CDR2 FYNNEI. CDR3 sequence: CATQGGDNTAFF. The DNA of the CDR3 is TGTGCCACACAGGGAGGGGATAATACAGCTTTCTTT.

The chain uses TRBV5-1 and TRBJ2-3, with D perhaps TRBD1 (5 bases). V lost 4 bases and J 4 bases, leaving 19 bases between the germline ends. The CDR3 consists of 16 residues. From germline, CDR1 is SGHRS and CDR2 YFSETQ. CDR3 nucleotide sequence: TGCGCCAGCAGCGCTCTAGGTGGGGCGCTCCCAGATACGCAGTATTTT. Translating it yields CASSALGGALPDTQYF.

This clonotype has just a few counts. The rearrangement uses TRBV2 and TRBJ2-2; D is uncertain. Deletions cut 6 bases from V and 2 bases from J, with 13 bases between. The germline V gene encodes CDR1 SNHLY and CDR2 FYNNEI. The CDR3 length is 15 residues. The CDR3 DNA reads as TGTGCCAGCAGCGAGGAAGGACGCAACACCGGGGAGCTGTTTTTT. This codes for CASSEEGRNTGELFF.

The rearrangement uses TRBV5-1 and TRBJ2-5; D may be TRBD1 (7 bases). Trimming left V 0 bases short and J 4 bases short, with 13 bases between. Germline loops: CDR1 SGHRS, CDR2 YFSETQ. The CDR3 consists of 15 residues. Written as DNA, the CDR3 is TGCGCCAGCAGCTTGGTCGCAGGGGGGCTAGAGACCCAGTACTTC. It encodes CASSLVAGGLETQYF.